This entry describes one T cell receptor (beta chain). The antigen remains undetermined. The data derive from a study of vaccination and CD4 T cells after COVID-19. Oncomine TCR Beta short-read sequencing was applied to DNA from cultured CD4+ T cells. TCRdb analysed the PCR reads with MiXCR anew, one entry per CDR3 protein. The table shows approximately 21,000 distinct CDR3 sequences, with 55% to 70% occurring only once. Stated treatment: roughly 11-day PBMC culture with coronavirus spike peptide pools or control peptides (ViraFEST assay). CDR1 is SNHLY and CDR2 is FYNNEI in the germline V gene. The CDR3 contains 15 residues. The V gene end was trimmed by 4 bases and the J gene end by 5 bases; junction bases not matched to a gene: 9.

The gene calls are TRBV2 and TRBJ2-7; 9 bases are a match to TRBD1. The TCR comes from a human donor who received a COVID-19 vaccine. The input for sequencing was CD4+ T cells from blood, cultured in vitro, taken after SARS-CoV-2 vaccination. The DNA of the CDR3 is TGTGCCAGCAGTGCCACCGGGACAGGGTTCCACGAGCAGTACTTC. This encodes CASSATGTGFHEQYF.